The entry that follows covers one T cell receptor beta chain sequence. Its antigen is not identified. This sample was taken from a study of response to subunit inactivated influenza vaccine. General study findings and limits: Authors suggested that a seasonal influenza vaccination recruits few new T cells each time.

The V gene's germline CDR1 is DFQATT and CDR2 SNEGSKA (reference sequence). V was trimmed by 5 bases and J by 3 bases, leaving 22 bases between them. The CDR3 totals 16 residues. MiXCR, run by TCRdb on the RT-PCR reads, gives a single entry per CDR3 protein. The sample includes under 800,000 distinct CDR3 sequences, around 13% seen only once; the top ten take around 6.5%. The rearrangement joins TRBV20-1 to TRBJ1-2; perhaps TRBD1 as D (5 bases). This clonotype was obtained from a man aged 45-65 years who received an inactivated influenza vaccine. The specimen comprised PBMCs from blood, sampled 14 to 15 days before vaccination. The CDR3 spells CSAHIPRGARDYGYTF. The CDR3 DNA sequence: TGCAGTGCTCATATACCAAGAGGGGCGAGGGACTATGGCTACACCTTC.